The next 23 T cell receptor beta chains were all read from a single sample in a study of CD8 T cells in Susac syndrome (dated by TCRdb to about 2019). The library came from the immunoSEQ multiplex PCR assay. RNA was extracted using the RNeasy kit, and roughly 0.45 to 1 ug of the RNA was reverse transcribed with random hexamers. The raw public data were reprocessed by TCRdb itself: fastp quality trimming at Q25, MiXCR clonotype calling, in-frame beta chains only. Each CDR3 protein gets just one entry, which takes the most common genes and DNA from the rows behind it. Counted in this sample were tens of thousands of distinct CDR3 sequences; 91% of them appeared once. Jointly, the top ten make up just over 0.5% of the sample. Sequencing used CD8+ T cells from PBMCs. All receptors derive from a human donor with multiple sclerosis.

The chain recombines TRBV20-1 with TRBJ2-1; perhaps TRBD1 as D (5 bases). This CDR3 region has 13 residues. V lost 2 bases and J 9 bases, leaving 14 bases between the germline ends. The germline V gene has CDR1 DFQATT and CDR2 SNEGSKA (reference sequence). This CDR3 reads CSARRLGGAEQFF. Here the CDR3 DNA reads TGCAGTGCTAGAAGGCTTGGTGGGGCTGAGCAGTTCTTC.

The chain links TRBV5-6 to TRBJ1-6, with no clear D. Trimming pared 0 bases from V and 3 bases from J, leaving 7 bases between. Germline V gene sequence: CDR1 SGHDT, CDR2 YYEEEE. The CDR3 is 15 residues long. The CDR3 bases are TGTGCCAGCAGCTTGGAGACACTCTATAATTCACCCCTCCACTTT. This codes for CASSLETLYNSPLHF.

J is TRBJ2-5 and V is TRBV3-1, with a weak D call TRBD1 (5 bases). Germline V gene sequence: CDR1 LGHDT, CDR2 YNNKEL (reference sequence). V was trimmed by 0 bases and J by 3 bases, leaving 5 bases between them. The CDR3 is made up of 13 amino acids. CDR3 amino acids: CASSQDREETQYF. In nucleotides, the CDR3 is TGTGCCAGCAGCCAAGACAGGGAAGAGACCCAGTACTTC.

This sequence joins TRBV5-4 and TRBJ2-1, with D perhaps given as TRBD1 or TRBD2 (6 bases each). Germline assignment: CDR1 SGHNT and CDR2 YYREEE (reference sequence). V lost 4 bases, J lost 7 bases, and 15 bases lay in between. This CDR3 has 14 residues. This chain's CDR3 is CASSQYREANEQFF. Written as DNA, the CDR3 is TGTGCCAGCAGCCAGTACAGGGAGGCGAATGAGCAGTTCTTC.

The chain carries TRBV20-1 and TRBJ2-7; 8 positions match TRBD2. The length of the CDR3 is 14 residues. The germline V gene encodes CDR1 DFQATT and CDR2 SNEGSKA (reference sequence). Trimming took 3 bases from V and 0 from J; bases not matched to a gene: 4. The CDR3 spells CSASGGDTSYEQYF. In DNA, the CDR3 is TGCAGTGCTAGCGGGGGGGACACCTCCTACGAGCAGTACTTC.

Here the CDR3 DNA reads TGCAGCGTAGTAGCTAGCGGAAACACCGGGGAGCTGTTTTTT. Its protein is CSVVASGNTGELFF. The chain recombines TRBV29-1 with TRBJ2-2; TRBD2 matches at 7 bases. This CDR3 is 14 amino acids long. Germline lookup yields CDR1 SQVTM and CDR2 ANQGSEA. The J segment lost 2 bases and the V segment lost 6 bases, leaving 6 bases of the junction unmatched.

The genes are TRBV28 and TRBJ1-5, with D possibly TRBD1 on 5 matching bases. V lost 3 bases to trimming and J lost 6 bases, with 15 bases between them. Germline V lookup: CDR1 MDHEN, CDR2 SYDVKM. The CDR3 spans 15 residues. CDR3: CASSLRLGLGQPQHF. The CDR3, as DNA: TGTGCCAGCAGTTTGAGACTGGGACTCGGTCAGCCCCAGCATTTT.

The chain carries TRBV30 and TRBJ1-1; TRBD1 matches at 9 bases. The germline V gene has CDR1 GTSNPN and CDR2 SVGIG (reference sequence). The ends lost 0 bases at V and 3 bases at J; junction bases unmatched: 2. CDR3 length: 14 residues. CDR3 sequence (DNA): TGTGCCTGGAGTGTACAGGGGGCCGACACTGAAGCTTTCTTT. Translation: CAWSVQGADTEAFF.

The chain uses TRBV2 and TRBJ1-1; 7 nucleotides line up with TRBD1. The V gene's germline CDR1 is SNHLY and CDR2 FYNNEI. This CDR3 spans 17 amino acids. Losses at the gene ends were 5 bases for V and 0 bases for J; bases not matched to a gene: 12. Written as DNA, the CDR3 is TGTGCCAGCAGTCACCAGGGGGACCGCTTAATGAACACTGAAGCTTTCTTT. Translation: CASSHQGDRLMNTEAFF.

Only one count was recorded for this clonotype. This sequence joins TRBV12-3 or TRBV12-4 and TRBJ1-5, with D tentatively TRBD1 (6 bases). Deletions cut 2 bases from V and 6 bases from J, with 11 bases between. The CDR3 length is 14 residues. In DNA form, the CDR3 reads TGTGCCAGCAGTTTAACAGGGAGCGCTCAGCCCCAGCATTTT. This codes for CASSLTGSAQPQHF.

The chain couples TRBV15 to TRBJ2-2; no firm D call. The V gene lost 0 bases and the J gene lost 1 base, with 12 bases spanning the gap. The germline gives CDR1 LNHNV, CDR2 YYDKDF (reference sequence). This CDR3 is built from 17 residues. The CDR3 DNA sequence: TGTGCCACCAGCAGAGATCGCGCTGCCGAGAACACCGGGGAGCTGTTTTTT. Translation gives CATSRDRAAENTGELFF.

The chain links TRBV29-1 to TRBJ2-7; a weak D match, TRBD1 (6 bases). This CDR3 spans 13 amino acids. Trimming removed 1 base from V and 3 bases from J, with 10 bases in between. Per germline, CDR1 SQVTM and CDR2 ANQGSEA. CDR3: CSVEVPGDYEQYF. The CDR3 bases are TGCAGCGTTGAAGTCCCAGGGGACTACGAGCAGTACTTC.

The chain employs TRBV11-2 and TRBJ2-6, with 7 nucleotides matching TRBD2. The ends lost 5 bases at V and 0 bases at J; junction bases unmatched: 1. Germline assignment: CDR1 SGHAT and CDR2 FQNNGV. The CDR3 sequence is 15 residues long. CDR3 bases: TGTGCCAGCAGCGGGAGGGTCTCTGGGGCCAACGTCCTGACTTTC. Protein sequence: CASSGRVSGANVLTF.

V is TRBV15 and J is TRBJ2-1; D not resolved. The V and J ends lost 5 bases and 0 bases respectively, with 11 bases between them. The CDR3 spans 15 residues. Looked up from germline, CDR1 is LNHNV and CDR2 is YYDKDF (reference sequence). Here the CDR3 reads CATSLPASSYNEQFF. In nucleotides, the CDR3 is TGTGCCACCAGCCTGCCTGCGAGCTCCTACAATGAGCAGTTCTTC.

The V call is TRBV29-1, the J call TRBJ1-1; possible D gene TRBD1, 5 bases. With 1 base removed from V and 5 bases from J, the gap between germline ends came to 8 bases. Germline V gives CDR1 SQVTM, CDR2 ANQGSEA. The CDR3 spans 12 residues. The CDR3 bases are TGCAGCGTTGAAGCGGGGGTTACTGAAGCTTTCTTT. Translation gives CSVEAGVTEAFF.

The chain has TRBV2 and TRBJ2-1; D remains ambiguous. The CDR3 runs 15 residues. The germline V and J ends were trimmed by 3 bases and 0 bases, with 9 bases remaining between them. Germline loops: CDR1 SNHLY, CDR2 FYNNEI. The CDR3 DNA sequence: TGTGCCAGCAGTGAGGCCAGTCTCTCCTACAATGAGCAGTTCTTC. Translating it yields CASSEASLSYNEQFF.

This chain connects TRBV5-6 to TRBJ2-7, with no clear D. The V gene's germline CDR1 is SGHDT and CDR2 YYEEEE. The CDR3 is 14 amino acids. V was cut by 1 base and J by 4 bases, with 12 bases left in between. The CDR3 sequence is CASSLPRLSYEQYF. The CDR3 region has the DNA TGTGCCAGCAGCTTGCCACGCCTGAGTTACGAGCAGTACTTC.

The rearrangement links TRBV28 to TRBJ1-2; no clear D. With 5 bases removed from V and 4 bases from J, the gap between germline ends came to 11 bases. This CDR3 has 13 amino acids. The germline gives CDR1 MDHEN, CDR2 SYDVKM. The CDR3 here is CASSPDGIYGYTF. The CDR3, as DNA: TGTGCCAGCAGTCCCGACGGAATCTATGGCTACACCTTC.

The V and J genes are TRBV12-3 or TRBV12-4 and TRBJ2-7; 7 nucleotides agree with TRBD2. V shed 1 base and J 2 bases; nucleotides not matched to a gene: 2. This CDR3 comprises 14 residues. The CDR3 DNA sequence: TGTGCCAGCAGTTTAGAAGCGGGGACCTACGAGCAGTACTTC. Its protein product is CASSLEAGTYEQYF.

This chain joins TRBV27 and TRBJ2-7; D gene uncertain. V shed 6 bases and J shed 3 bases, with 18 bases lying between them. Germline loops: CDR1 MNHEY, CDR2 SMNVEV (reference sequence). This CDR3 spans 15 amino acids. The CDR3 region has the DNA TGTGCCAGCAGACCAATTTCCCTTAGAAACTACGAGCAGTACTTC. Its translation: CASRPISLRNYEQYF.

The V and J genes are TRBV7-9 and TRBJ2-5, with 8 bases matching TRBD2. The CDR3 runs to 15 residues. Germline CDR1 SEHNR, CDR2 FQNEAQ (reference sequence). With V trimmed by 8 bases and J by 3 bases, 11 bases remained unmatched. The CDR3 sequence: CASLPLGGAEETQYF. DNA for the CDR3: TGTGCCAGCCTTCCACTCGGGGGGGCCGAAGAGACCCAGTACTTC.

The count of this clonotype is one. V usage is TRBV11-2 and J usage is TRBJ2-1; D remains unclear. This CDR3 spans 11 amino acids. Germline loops: CDR1 SGHAT, CDR2 FQNNGV. Trimming took 4 bases from V and 10 from J, leaving 8 bases between them. This CDR3 reads CASSYGWEQFF. The CDR3 DNA reads as TGTGCCAGCAGCTACGGCTGGGAGCAGTTCTTC.

V and J are TRBV4-3 and TRBJ1-1; no clear D. Germline-derived CDR1 and CDR2 are LGHNA and YSLEER. The CDR3 loop spans 14 amino acids. The V and J ends lost 7 bases and 2 bases respectively, with 14 bases between them. CDR3 loop: CASTTDIANTEAFF. The DNA for the CDR3 is TGCGCCAGCACCACCGACATTGCTAACACTGAAGCTTTCTTT.